One and the same sample provided the 23 T cell receptor beta chains below, sequenced in a study of blood T cell repertoires in COVID-19. The data were produced by immunoSEQ multiplex PCR, yet TCRdb's version contains in-frame clones alone and is incomplete. The repertoire holds 260,000 or so clones, around 86% seen once, with about 16% in the top ten. Sequenced material: PBMCs or T cells enriched from blood (not recorded which). These receptors were taken from a man between 18 and 29 years old who had recovered from COVID-19.

CDR3 bases: TGTGCCAGCAGCTTGGGGGGGGGCACAGGTGGCTACACCTTC. This sequence encodes CASSLGGGTGGYTF. The chain recombines TRBV5-6 with TRBJ1-2, with a weak D call TRBD1 (6 bases). The CDR3 length is 14 residues. In germline, CDR1 is SGHDT, CDR2 YYEEEE. V was trimmed by 0 bases and J by 7 bases, leaving 13 bases between them.

This chain links TRBV15 with TRBJ1-3, with TRBD1 as a possible D gene (5 bases). With 6 bases removed from V and 0 bases from J, the gap between germline ends came to 18 bases. The CDR3 loop spans 17 amino acids. Germline assignment: CDR1 LNHNV and CDR2 YYDKDF (reference sequence). DNA for the CDR3: TGTGCCACCAGGGAGGGTGGGGGACGGATCTCTGGAAACACCATATATTTT. Protein sequence: CATREGGGRISGNTIYF.

V is TRBV11-3 and J is TRBJ1-2; D perhaps matches TRBD1 (6 bases). The germline V and J ends were trimmed by 4 bases and 3 bases, with 9 bases remaining between them. The CDR3 length is 13 residues. Germline assignment: CDR1 SGHNT and CDR2 YENEEA. CDR3 in DNA: TGTGCCAGCAGCTCCAGGGGACACTATGGCTACACCTTC. Translation gives CASSSRGHYGYTF.

The chain links TRBV5-6 to TRBJ1-4; 12 nucleotides line up with TRBD1. Unmatched junction bases numbered 9, after V lost 1 base and J lost 2 bases. The V gene's germline CDR1 is SGHDT and CDR2 YYEEEE. The CDR3 is 19 residues long. The CDR3 reads CASSLRGQGAVSTNEKLFF. CDR3 nucleotide sequence: TGTGCCAGCAGCTTGAGGGGACAGGGGGCGGTTTCTACTAATGAAAAACTGTTTTTT.

This sequence joins TRBV28 and TRBJ2-1, with D perhaps matching TRBD2 (6 bases). The CDR3 is 14 amino acids. Germline CDR1 reads MDHEN; CDR2 reads SYDVKM. V lost 7 bases to trimming and J lost 7 bases, with 17 bases between them. CDR3 loop: CASTNLDGGNEQFF. In nucleotides, the CDR3 is TGTGCCAGCACCAACCTTGACGGAGGGAATGAGCAGTTCTTC.

This clone was seen more than once but under ten times. The chain uses TRBV3-1 (or the pseudogene TRBV3-2) and TRBJ1-4; D uncertain. Looked up from germline, CDR1 is LGHDT and CDR2 is YNNKEL (reference sequence). This CDR3 is 15 amino acids long. V was shortened by 2 bases and J by 4 bases, with 11 bases between the two germline ends. The CDR3 coding sequence is TGTGCCAGCAGCCAAAGGCCGGGGTTTAATGAAAAACTGTTTTTT. This encodes CASSQRPGFNEKLFF.

V is TRBV6-5 and J is TRBJ2-3; D perhaps matches TRBD1 (5 bases). CDR3 size: 14 residues. The germline V and J ends were trimmed by 7 bases and 6 bases, with 17 bases remaining between them. Per the germline V gene, CDR1 is MNHEY and CDR2 is SVGAGI. The CDR3 sequence: CASKAPGIVDTQYF. The CDR3 coding sequence is TGTGCCAGCAAAGCGCCAGGGATCGTGGATACGCAGTATTTT.

J is TRBJ2-7 and V is TRBV4-1; no reliable D call. The CDR3 is made up of 13 amino acids. The germline V gene has CDR1 MGHRA and CDR2 YSYEKL. Trimming left V 0 bases short and J 7 bases short, with 10 bases between. The CDR3 spells CASSQDEAREQYF. The CDR3 bases are TGCGCCAGCAGCCAAGATGAGGCCAGAGAGCAGTACTTC.

The chain links TRBV7-9 to TRBJ2-7, with a possible D match to TRBD2 (6 bases). Germline CDR1 reads SEHNR; CDR2 reads FQNEAQ (reference sequence). This CDR3 contains 13 residues. Trimming pared 6 bases from V and 0 bases from J, leaving 9 bases between. The CDR3 here is CASSGRSSYEQYF. CDR3 in DNA: TGTGCCAGCAGTGGGAGGAGCTCCTACGAGCAGTACTTC.

CDR3 sequence: CASSDNYEQYF. In DNA form, the CDR3 reads TGTGCCAGCAGTGACAACTACGAGCAGTACTTC. The genes are TRBV6-1 and TRBJ2-7, with no clear D. CDR3 size: 11 residues. Germline loops: CDR1 MNHNS, CDR2 SASEGT. V was pared by 3 bases and J by 3 bases, with 3 bases between.

This clone was seen only once. V usage is TRBV3-1 (or the pseudogene TRBV3-2) and J usage is TRBJ1-6; 9 nucleotides align to TRBD1. The CDR3 totals 17 residues. Germline V gene lookup returns CDR1 LGHDT and CDR2 YNNKEL (reference sequence). V lost 4 bases and J lost 0; bases outside the gene matches: 4. DNA of the CDR3: TGTGCCAGCAGCCTCGCGACAGGGGGCTCCTATAATTCACCCCTCCACTTT. This gives the protein CASSLATGGSYNSPLHF.

This clone was recorded a few times. This sequence joins TRBV6-5 and TRBJ1-2; TRBD1 matches at 9 bases. There are 14 residues in the CDR3. V lost 6 bases, J lost 4 bases, and 6 bases stayed unmatched. CDR1 and CDR2 (germline): MNHEY, SVGAGI. Written as DNA, the CDR3 is TGTGCCAGCAGCTATACAGGGGGCGTCTATGGCTACACCTTC. It translates to CASSYTGGVYGYTF.

The rearrangement joins TRBV15 to TRBJ2-4; weak D call: TRBD2 (5 bases). Germline V lookup: CDR1 LNHNV, CDR2 YYDKDF (reference sequence). V lost 0 bases, J lost 7 bases, and 7 bases lay in between. CDR3 length equals 13 residues. CDR3 sequence: CATSRDRGNIQYF. The CDR3 nucleotides are TGTGCCACCAGCAGAGATCGGGGTAACATTCAGTACTTC.

This clone was counted only a few times. The V call is TRBV5-1, the J call TRBJ2-2; 10 bases line up with TRBD1. This CDR3 is 16 amino acids long. V was pared by 3 bases and J by 6 bases, with 8 bases of the junction left unmatched. CDR1 and CDR2 (germline): SGHRS, YFSETQ. DNA of the CDR3: TGCGCCAGCAGCTGGGGGACAGGGGTTAAGTCCGGGGAGCTGTTTTTT. Its protein product is CASSWGTGVKSGELFF. Filled out from reference TRBV5-1 and TRBJ2-2, the complete variable domain reads KAGVTQTPRYLIKTRGQQVTLSCSPISGHRSVSWYQQTPGQGLQFLFEYFSETQRNKGNFPGRFSGRQFSNSRSEMNVSTLELGDSALYLCASSWGTGVKSGELFFGEGSRLTVL.

Only a few counts were recorded for this clone. The chain's CDR3 is CASSLAITEGSSYEQYF. CDR3 in DNA: TGTGCCAGCAGCTTGGCTATAACGGAGGGAAGCTCCTACGAGCAGTACTTC. The chain uses TRBV7-9 and TRBJ2-7, with D maybe TRBD2 (6 bases). This CDR3 contains 17 residues. Germline CDR1 SEHNR, CDR2 FQNEAQ (reference sequence). Trimming took 3 bases from V and 0 from J, leaving 18 bases between them. Together with reference TRBV7-9 and TRBJ2-7, the CDR3 gives the full variable domain: DTGVSQNPRHKITKRGQNVTFRCDPISEHNRLYWYRQTLGQGPEFLTYFQNEAQLEKSRLLSDRFSAERPKGSFSTLEIQRTEQGDSAMYLCASSLAITEGSSYEQYFGPGTRLTVT.

V usage is TRBV7-9 and J usage is TRBJ2-7; the D is unclear. CDR3 size: 13 residues. Germline-derived CDR1 and CDR2 are SEHNR and FQNEAQ (reference sequence). V lost 1 base to trimming and J lost 2 bases, with 6 bases between them. The CDR3 DNA is TGTGCCAGCAGCTTAGGATCTACCTACGAGCAGTACTTC. Protein sequence: CASSLGSTYEQYF.

The chain employs TRBV28 and TRBJ2-1; 11 nucleotides align to TRBD2. Germline-derived CDR1 and CDR2 are MDHEN and SYDVKM. V was clipped by 2 bases and J by 2 bases; unmatched bases: 5. The CDR3 sequence is 17 residues long. The CDR3 DNA sequence: TGTGCCAGCAGTTTAAGAGTGGGACTAGCGGCCTACAATGAGCAGTTCTTC. This codes for CASSLRVGLAAYNEQFF.

The chain combines TRBV25-1 with TRBJ1-2; 7 positions agree with TRBD1. CDR3 length: 14 residues. Germline V gives CDR1 MGHDK, CDR2 SYGVNS. V lost 8 bases and J lost 1; bases outside the gene matches: 7. CDR3 sequence reads: CASAWGQLNYGYTF. The DNA for the CDR3 is TGTGCCAGCGCATGGGGACAGCTTAACTATGGCTACACCTTC.

V usage is TRBV3-1 (or the pseudogene TRBV3-2) and J usage is TRBJ1-1, with D perhaps TRBD1 (6 bases). The CDR3 runs 15 residues. Per germline, CDR1 LGHDT and CDR2 YNNKEL (reference sequence). Trimming removed 0 bases at V and 6 bases at J, with 14 bases between. In DNA, the CDR3 is TGTGCCAGCAGCCAAGATTCTCAGGGGCGTCCTGAAGCTTTCTTT. As protein: CASSQDSQGRPEAFF.

V is TRBV18 and J is TRBJ1-2; 7 bases fit TRBD1. CDR1 KGHSH and CDR2 LQKENI come from the germline V gene. This CDR3 contains 15 residues. Trimming cost V 3 bases and J 4 bases; bases outside gene matches: 8. As DNA, the CDR3 is TGTGCCAGCTCACCGGAAAACAGGGGTAGCTATGGCTACACCTTC. It translates to CASSPENRGSYGYTF. The full variable domain, in which reference TRBV18 and TRBJ1-2 provide the parts outside the CDR3, is NAGVMQNPRHLVRRRGQEARLRCSPMKGHSHVYWYRQLPEEGLKFMVYLQKENIIDESGMPKERFSAEFPKEGPSILRIQQVVRGDSAAYFCASSPENRGSYGYTFGSGTRLTVV.

The chain combines TRBV7-9 with TRBJ1-1, with 10 bases that match TRBD1. Germline V gene data show CDR1 as SEHNR and CDR2 as FQNEAQ (reference sequence). Losses at the gene ends were 5 bases for V and 1 base for J; bases not matched to a gene: 4. The CDR3 is 15 amino acids. The chain's CDR3 is CASSPWTGGNTEAFF. CDR3 DNA sequence: TGTGCCAGCAGCCCCTGGACAGGGGGGAACACTGAAGCTTTCTTT.

V usage is TRBV5-1 and J usage is TRBJ2-7, with D unresolved. This CDR3 is built from 14 residues. The ends were cut back, 2 bases at V and 2 bases at J, with 11 bases in the middle. Germline V CDR1 and CDR2: SGHRS, YFSETQ. This CDR3 is CASSLSSVTYEQYF. The CDR3 nucleotides are TGCGCCAGCAGCTTATCGTCTGTTACCTACGAGCAGTACTTC.

The chain carries TRBV5-1 and TRBJ1-1; D may be TRBD1 (6 bases). The CDR3 contains 14 residues. Germline CDR1 reads SGHRS; CDR2 reads YFSETQ. Trimming took off 1 base at V and 7 bases at J, with 14 bases between the two ends. As DNA, the CDR3 is TGCGCCAGCAGCTTGACAACACAGGGATTTGAAGCTTTCTTT. This translates into CASSLTTQGFEAFF.